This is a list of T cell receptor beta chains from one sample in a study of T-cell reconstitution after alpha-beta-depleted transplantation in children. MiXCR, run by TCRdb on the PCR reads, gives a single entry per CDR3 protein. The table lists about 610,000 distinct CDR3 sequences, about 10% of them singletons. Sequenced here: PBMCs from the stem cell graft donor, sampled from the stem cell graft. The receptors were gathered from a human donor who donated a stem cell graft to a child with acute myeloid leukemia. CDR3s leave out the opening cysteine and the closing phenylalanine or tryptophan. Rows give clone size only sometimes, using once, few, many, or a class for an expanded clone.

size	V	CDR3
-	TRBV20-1	SSSGQPMNTEAF
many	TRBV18	ASSRKREELF
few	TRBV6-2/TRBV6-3	ASSYSKSGRINEQF
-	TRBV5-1	ASSLGGSPTDTQY
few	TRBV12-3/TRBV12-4	ASSPGQGVSLNQPQH
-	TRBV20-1	SARRHGYQETQY
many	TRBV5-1	ASLGYQETQY
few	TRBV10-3	AIRLTSGTNEQF
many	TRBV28	ASGPTGFSGANVLT
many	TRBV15	ATSGGIRETQY
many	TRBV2	ASRMGLAGDYNEQF
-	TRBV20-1	CGQTKGGHEGTRTNTQY
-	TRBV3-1	ASSQYLADYEQY
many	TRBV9	ASSRTSGSVTYEQY
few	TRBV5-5	ASTVGGGKNIQY
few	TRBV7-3	ASSSGLAAQF
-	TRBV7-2	ASSLSGSSGSWDTQY
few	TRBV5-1	ASSLGLALPDGEQF
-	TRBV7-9	ASSFKREAPYEQY
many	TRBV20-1	SVSRGDTQY
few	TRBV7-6	ASSLPIAGVRVSEQF
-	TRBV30	AWKVGHGRETQY
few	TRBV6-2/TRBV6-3	ASSHLIRGTGELF
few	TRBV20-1	SARSRLEAF
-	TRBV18	ASSDGNNEAF
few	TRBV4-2	ASSRGLRQGYNEQF
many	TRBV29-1	SVKGKATGELF
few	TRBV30	AWRSQSSYNEQF
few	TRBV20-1	SAPQLSGIYYEQY
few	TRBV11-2	ASSPSRSEQF
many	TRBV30	AWSKTSGGAEEQF
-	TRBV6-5	ASSSRDRGKGSNQPQH
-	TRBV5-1	ASSLASGSIETQY
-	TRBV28	ASSIRTGGNSPLH
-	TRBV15	ATSRDRGVDTQY
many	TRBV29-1	SVGTPETQY
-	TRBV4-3	ASSQALMRERQF
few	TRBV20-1	SAPSGGGRGFGYT
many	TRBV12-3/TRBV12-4	ASSLALGGADTQY
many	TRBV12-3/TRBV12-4	ASSFVVGGSQY
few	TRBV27	ASSIGGPWNEQF
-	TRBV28	ASSPPTSSGWETQY
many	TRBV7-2	ASSLGSTRDTQY
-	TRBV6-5	ASSYSRGGVYEQY
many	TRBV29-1	SVAHNEQF
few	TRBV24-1	ATSDLGTGGTDTQY
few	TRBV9	ASSVKVNTEAF
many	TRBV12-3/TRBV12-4	ASSFPPAGVIETQY
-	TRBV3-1	ASSQDFHNQETQY
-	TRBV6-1	ASRPTSGAHQPQH
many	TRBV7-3	ASSLNTYNEQF
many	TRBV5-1	ASSGTASSYEQY
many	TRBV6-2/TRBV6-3	ASSYPTGRHEQY
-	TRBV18	ASSPEGTSGYEQY
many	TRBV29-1	SVGQDEQF
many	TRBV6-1	ASSKGAGSRQPQH
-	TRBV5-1	ASRFLRESSYEQY
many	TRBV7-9	ASGGGLDQGAF
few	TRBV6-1	ASSEASSSEQY
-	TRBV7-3	ASSPTSGREQF